This T cell receptor beta chain appears in the sequencing data of a study of cytomegalovirus exposure and HLA in healthy donors. Study-wide results and limits: Later genetic work tied a missense DCLRE1C variant to beta-chain V and J trimming. Among TCR sequences, most were rare, though some public TCRs appeared in many donors. With high specificity and sensitivity, the classifier reportedly diagnosed cytomegalovirus status. There were over 150 TCR beta chains listed as cytomegalovirus-associated.

Notes on this clone: Its cognate antigen is unknown.

The CDR3 contains 13 residues. After removal of 7 bases from V and 1 base from J, the junction contained 4 bases not matched to a gene. Germline-derived CDR1 and CDR2 are SNHLY and FYNNEI. The PCR used 60 Vbeta and 13 Jbeta primers. The assay was immunoSEQ multiplex PCR, and TCRdb's table has in-frame clones only and misses some. The repertoire consists of more than 95,000 clones, with about four fifths occurring once and the leading ten covering 2.5% to 3.5%. The specimen was PBMCs. This receptor was obtained from a female donor in good health and CMV-seropositive. The V and J genes are TRBV2 and TRBJ2-7; 7 bases agree with TRBD1. The CDR3 bases are TGTGCCAGCATAGACAGGGCATCCTACGAGCAGTACTTC. This translates into CASIDRASYEQYF.